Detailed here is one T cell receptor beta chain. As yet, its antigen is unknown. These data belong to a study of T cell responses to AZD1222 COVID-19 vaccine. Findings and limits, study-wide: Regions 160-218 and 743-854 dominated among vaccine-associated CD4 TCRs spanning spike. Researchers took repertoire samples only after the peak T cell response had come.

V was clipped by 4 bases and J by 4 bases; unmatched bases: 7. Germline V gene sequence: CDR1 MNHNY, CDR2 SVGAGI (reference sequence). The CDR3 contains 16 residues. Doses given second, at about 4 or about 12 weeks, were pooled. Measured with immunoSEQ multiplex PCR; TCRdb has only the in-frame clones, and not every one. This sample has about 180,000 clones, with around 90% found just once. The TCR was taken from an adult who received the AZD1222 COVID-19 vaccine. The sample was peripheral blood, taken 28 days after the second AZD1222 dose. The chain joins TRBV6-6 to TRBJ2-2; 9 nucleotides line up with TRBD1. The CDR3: CASSSYRGRGTGELFF. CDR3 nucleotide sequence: TGTGCCAGCAGTTCCTACAGGGGGCGAGGCACCGGGGAGCTGTTTTTT.